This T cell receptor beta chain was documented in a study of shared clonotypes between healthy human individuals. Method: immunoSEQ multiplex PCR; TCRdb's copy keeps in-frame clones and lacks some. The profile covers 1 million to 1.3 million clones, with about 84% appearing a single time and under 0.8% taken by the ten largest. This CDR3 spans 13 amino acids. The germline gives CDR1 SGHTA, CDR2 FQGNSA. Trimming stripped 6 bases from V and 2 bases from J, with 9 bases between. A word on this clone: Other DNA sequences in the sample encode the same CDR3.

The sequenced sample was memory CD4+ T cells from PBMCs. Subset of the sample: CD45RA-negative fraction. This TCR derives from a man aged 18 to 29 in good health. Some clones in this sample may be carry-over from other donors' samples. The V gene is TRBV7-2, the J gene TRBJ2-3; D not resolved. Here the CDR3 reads CASSSEVTDTQYF. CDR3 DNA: TGTGCCAGCAGTTCTGAGGTCACAGATACGCAGTATTTT.